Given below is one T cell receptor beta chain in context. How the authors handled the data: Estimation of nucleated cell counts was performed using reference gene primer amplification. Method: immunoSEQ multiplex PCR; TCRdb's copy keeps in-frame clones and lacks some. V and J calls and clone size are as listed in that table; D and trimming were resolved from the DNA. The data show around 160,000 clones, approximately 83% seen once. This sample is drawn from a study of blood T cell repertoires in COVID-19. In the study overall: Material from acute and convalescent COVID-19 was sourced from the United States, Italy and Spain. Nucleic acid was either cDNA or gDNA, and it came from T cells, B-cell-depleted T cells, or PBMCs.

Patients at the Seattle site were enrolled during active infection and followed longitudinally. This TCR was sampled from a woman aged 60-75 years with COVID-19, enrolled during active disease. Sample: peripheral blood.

The CDR3 nucleotides read TGTGCCAGCAGACCCCGAAGCCCATTAATCACTTATGGCTACACCTTC. Its protein product is CASRPRSPLITYGYTF. The genes are TRBV5-8 and TRBJ1-2; no reliable D call. Germline V gene lookup returns CDR1 SGHTS and CDR2 YDEGEE. This CDR3 is 16 amino acids long. V shed 5 bases and J shed 5 bases, with 22 bases lying between them. Full variable domain (missing parts from reference TRBV5-8 and TRBJ1-2): EAGVTQSPTHLIKTRGQQATLRCSPISGHTSVYWYQQALGLGLQFLLWYDEGEERNRGNFPPRFSGRQFPNYSSELNVNALELEDSALYLCASRPRSPLITYGYTFGSGTRLTVV.